This T cell receptor (beta chain) was documented in a study of tissue T cells after allogeneic stem cell transplantation. Whole-study findings and limits: Only a limited share of tissue TCRs appeared in blood or spleen.

Time point noted: mouse harvest day 14 after allogeneic transplant. Each mouse received 10^7 T-cell-depleted marrow cells plus 10^6 splenic CD5+ T cells by tail vein. To note about this clone: Its antigen remains unidentified. Gene names follow the mouse nomenclature.

The assay was immunoSEQ multiplex PCR, and TCRdb's table has in-frame clones only and misses some. The sample records about 5,700 clones, 45% being singletons. This sequence was found in a female BALB/c mouse given C57BL/6 T cells with graft-versus-host disease after an allogeneic hematopoietic cell transplant. Sequencing used gut tissue.

CDR3 sequence: CASGERQNTEVFF. The CDR3 DNA, read in part, is TGTGCCAGCGGTGAACGACAGAACACAGAAGTCTTC. The chain is built from TRBV13-2 and TRBJ1-1; no definite D call. From the germline J gene comes the end of the CDR3, since the read stops 1 residue before it. This CDR3 is built from 13 residues. Looked up from germline, CDR1 is NNHNN and CDR2 is SYGAGS (reference sequence). Trimming took off 2 bases at V and 0 bases at J, with 5 bases between the two ends.